This is a list of T cell receptor beta chains from one sample in a study of Ad26.COV2.S vaccination and SARS-CoV-2 variants. Here immunoSEQ multiplex PCR was the method, and the copy in TCRdb shows in-frame clones only, minus some. The data contain around 450,000 clones, roughly nine tenths of them singletons. The source was peripheral blood, collected in a trial of Ad26.COV2.S vaccine versus placebo. All receptors come from a person between 18 and 60 years old who received the Ad26.COV2.S COVID-19 vaccine or a placebo. Both conserved end residues are part of each CDR3. D genes are given only for firm matches. Clone size is given for some rows only: seen once, a few or many times, or a class if the clone is expanded.

>TRBV9|NA|NA|TRBJ1-1
CASSVGPRRMNTEAFF
TGTGCCAGCAGCGTTGGGCCCCGAAGAATGAACACTGAAGCTTTCTTT
>TRBV20-1|NA|NA|TRBJ1-5
CSASGNRDWQPQHF
TGCAGTGCTAGTGGAAACAGGGATTGGCAGCCCCAGCATTTT
>TRBV10-3|NA|NA|TRBJ2-1
CAVAGTQYNEQFF
TGTGCCGTAGCCGGGACACAATACAATGAGCAGTTCTTC
>TRBV2|NA|TRBD2|TRBJ2-1
CASTAGAEQFF
TGTGCCAGCACGGCGGGAGCTGAGCAGTTCTTC
>TRBV6-5|NA|NA|TRBJ1-1
CASSYSFGGPFTEAFF
TGTGCCAGCAGTTACTCTTTCGGGGGGCCTTTCACTGAAGCTTTCTTT
>TRBV6-5|NA|NA|TRBJ1-5
CASRTQDYSNQPQHF
TGTGCCAGCAGGACCCAGGATTATAGCAATCAGCCCCAGCATTTT
>TRBV20-1|NA|TRBD2|TRBJ2-1
CSASVAGGLNEQFF
TGCAGTGCTAGTGTCGCGGGGGGCCTCAATGAGCAGTTCTTC
>TRBV28|once|TRBD1|TRBJ1-2
CASSPAGTVYGYTF
TGTGCCAGCAGTCCAGCCGGGACAGTCTATGGCTACACCTTC
>TRBV28|NA|NA|TRBJ1-4
CASTREGRANEKLFF
TGTGCCAGCACCCGAGAGGGACGGGCTAATGAAAAACTGTTTTTT
>TRBV13|NA|NA|TRBJ2-1
CASSLGEQFF
TGTGCCAGCAGCTTAGGTGAGCAGTTCTTC
>TRBV29-1|NA|TRBD2|TRBJ2-3
CSVALAASTDTQYF
TGCAGCGTTGCGCTAGCGGCTAGCACAGATACGCAGTATTTT
>TRBV6-6|NA|NA|TRBJ2-2
CASSLPTGELFF
TGTGCCAGCAGTTTGCCCACCGGGGAGCTGTTTTTT
>TRBV10-3|NA|NA|TRBJ2-7
CAISESNGGYEQYF
TGTGCCATCAGTGAGTCGAATGGCGGTTACGAGCAGTACTTC
>TRBV28|NA|NA|TRBJ2-5
CASRKGYSETQYF
TGTGCCAGCAGAAAGGGGTATTCGGAGACCCAGTACTTC
>TRBV5-4|once|TRBD1|TRBJ1-3
CASSMDRLSGNTIYF
TGTGCCAGCAGTATGGACAGGCTCTCTGGAAACACCATATATTTT
>TRBV6-5|NA|TRBD2|TRBJ2-4
CASSTGGGAKNIQYF
TGTGCCAGCAGCACCGGCGGGGGGGCCAAAAACATTCAGTACTTC
>TRBV4-2|NA|TRBD1|TRBJ1-5
CASSQDVGQGANQPQHF
TGTGCCAGCAGCCAAGACGTTGGGCAGGGGGCGAATCAGCCCCAGCATTTT
>TRBV5-6|NA|NA|TRBJ2-7
CASSRTPFGYLYEQYF
TGTGCCAGCAGCCGGACTCCCTTCGGCTACCTATACGAGCAGTACTTC
>TRBV9|NA|NA|TRBJ1-3
CASCEGGTGNTIYF
TGTGCCAGCTGCGAGGGGGGGACTGGAAACACCATATATTTT
>TRBV29-1|once|TRBD1|TRBJ1-2
CSVGQGPGYTF
TGCAGCGTCGGACAGGGCCCTGGCTACACCTTC
>TRBV11-3|NA|TRBD1|TRBJ1-2
CASSPGTGNGYTF
TGTGCCAGCAGCCCGGGGACAGGGAATGGCTACACCTTC
>TRBV9|NA|NA|TRBJ1-2
CASSVKADYGYTF
TGTGCCAGCAGCGTCAAGGCCGATTATGGCTACACCTTC
>TRBV7-9|NA|TRBD2|TRBJ2-1
CASPPRTSVFNEQFF
TGTGCCAGCCCCCCTAGGACTAGTGTTTTCAATGAGCAGTTCTTC
>TRBV5-6|once|NA|TRBJ1-2
CASSLDGGRGGGYTF
TGTGCCAGCAGCTTGGATGGGGGCAGGGGAGGAGGCTACACCTTC
>TRBV9|NA|NA|TRBJ1-1
CASSSARNTEAFF
TGTGCCAGCAGCTCCGCAAGGAACACTGAAGCTTTCTTT
>TRBV4-2|NA|TRBD1|TRBJ1-2
CASRGTGKLYGYTF
TGTGCCAGCAGGGGGACAGGGAAACTCTATGGCTACACCTTC
>TRBV11-3|NA|TRBD1|TRBJ2-1
CASSPTGYNEQFF
TGTGCCAGCAGCCCGACAGGGTACAATGAGCAGTTCTTC
>TRBV11-2|NA|TRBD1|TRBJ1-1
CASSLVVQGNAFF
TGTGCCAGCAGCTTAGTGGTACAGGGGAATGCTTTCTTT
>TRBV29-1|NA|NA|TRBJ2-2
CSASVGTGELFF
TGCAGCGCAAGCGTAGGGACCGGGGAGCTGTTTTTT
>TRBV5-4|NA|NA|TRBJ2-5
CASSLGGQGGETQYF
TGTGCCAGCAGCTTGGGGGGCCAGGGGGGAGAGACCCAGTACTTC
>TRBV4-3|NA|NA|TRBJ2-3
CASSQDFDTQYF
TGCGCCAGCAGCCAAGATTTCGATACGCAGTATTTT
>TRBV14|NA|NA|TRBJ1-1
CASSQWGWNTEAFF
TGTGCCAGCAGCCAATGGGGGTGGAACACTGAAGCTTTCTTT
>TRBV4-3|NA|NA|TRBJ2-7
CASSQDSWSGEQYF
TGCGCCAGCAGCCAAGATAGCTGGTCAGGGGAGCAGTACTTC
>TRBV7-7|NA|TRBD2|TRBJ2-2
CASSAAGTSGTGELFF
TGTGCTAGCAGCGCCGCCGGGACTAGCGGCACCGGGGAGCTGTTTTTT
>TRBV18|NA|NA|TRBJ2-2
CASSPPHRAGELFF
TGTGCCAGCTCACCACCGCACCGGGCCGGGGAGCTGTTTTTT
>TRBV7-2|NA|TRBD1|TRBJ2-5
CASSVNRGRETQYF
TGTGCCAGCAGCGTAAACAGGGGGCGAGAGACCCAGTACTTC